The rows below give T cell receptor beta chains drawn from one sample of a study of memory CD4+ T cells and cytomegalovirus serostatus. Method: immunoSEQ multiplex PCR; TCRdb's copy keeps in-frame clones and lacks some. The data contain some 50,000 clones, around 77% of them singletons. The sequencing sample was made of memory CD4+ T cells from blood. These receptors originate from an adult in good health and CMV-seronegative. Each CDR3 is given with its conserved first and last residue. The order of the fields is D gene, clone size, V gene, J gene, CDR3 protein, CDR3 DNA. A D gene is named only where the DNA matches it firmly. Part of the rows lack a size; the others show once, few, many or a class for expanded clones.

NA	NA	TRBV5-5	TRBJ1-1	CASSSLGASQNTEAFF	TGTGCCAGCAGCTCCCTGGGGGCGAGCCAGAACACTGAAGCTTTCTTT
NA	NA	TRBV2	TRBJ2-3	CASSAGGLSTDTQYF	TGTGCCAGCAGTGCTGGGGGGCTAAGCACAGATACGCAGTATTTT
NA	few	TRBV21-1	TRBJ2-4	CASSKKETVAKNIQYF	TGTGCCAGCAGCAAAAAAGAGACAGTGGCCAAAAACATTCAGTACTTC
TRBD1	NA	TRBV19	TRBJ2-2	CASSIFGQGDTGELFF	TGTGCCAGTAGTATTTTCGGACAGGGTGACACCGGGGAGCTGTTTTTT
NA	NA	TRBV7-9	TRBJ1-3	CASRVYSGNTIYF	TGTGCCAGCAGGGTGTATTCTGGAAACACCATATATTTT
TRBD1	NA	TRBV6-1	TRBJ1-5	CASRTGGNQPQHF	TGTGCCAGCAGGACAGGGGGCAATCAGCCCCAGCATTTT
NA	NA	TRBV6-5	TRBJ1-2	CASSSLREVGYTF	TGTGCCAGCAGCAGCCTCCGGGAGGTTGGCTACACCTTC
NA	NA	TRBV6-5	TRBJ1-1	CASSRMNTEAFF	TGTGCCAGCAGCCGTATGAACACTGAAGCTTTCTTT
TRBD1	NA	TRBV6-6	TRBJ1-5	CASRGQGKDQPQHF	TGTGCCAGCAGGGGACAGGGCAAGGATCAGCCCCAGCATTTT
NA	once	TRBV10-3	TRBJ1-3	CAIKDSGSGNTIYF	TGTGCCATCAAGGACAGTGGCTCTGGAAACACCATATATTTT
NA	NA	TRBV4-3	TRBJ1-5	CASSQGLYNQPQHF	TGCGCCAGCAGCCAAGGCCTATACAATCAGCCCCAGCATTTT
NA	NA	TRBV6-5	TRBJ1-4	CASSYSRGAGEKLFF	TGTGCCAGCAGTTACTCGAGAGGGGCGGGTGAAAAACTGTTTTTT
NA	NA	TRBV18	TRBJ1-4	CASSPREATNEKLFF	TGTGCCAGCTCACCAAGAGAAGCAACTAATGAAAAACTGTTTTTT
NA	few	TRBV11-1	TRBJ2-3	CASSAVGRSGTDTQYF	TGTGCCAGCAGCGCCGTGGGCCGTTCGGGCACAGATACGCAGTATTTT
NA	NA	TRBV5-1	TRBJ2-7	CASSFYSAASSYEQYF	TGCGCCAGCAGCTTCTACTCGGCCGCAAGCTCCTACGAGCAGTACTTC
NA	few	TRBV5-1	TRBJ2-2	CASSLDRANTGELFF	TGCGCCAGCAGCTTGGACAGGGCGAACACCGGGGAGCTGTTTTTT
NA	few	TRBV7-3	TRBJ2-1	CASSLDLEDEQFF	TGTGCCAGCAGCTTAGATCTTGAGGATGAGCAGTTCTTC
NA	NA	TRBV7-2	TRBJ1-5	CASSVRGGQPQHF	TGTGCCAGCAGCGTAAGAGGAGGTCAGCCCCAGCATTTT
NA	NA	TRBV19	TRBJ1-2	CATAVTGLNYGYTF	TGTGCCACAGCCGTAACAGGGCTTAACTATGGCTACACCTTC
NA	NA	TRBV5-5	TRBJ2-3	CASSLASDTSTDTQYF	TGTGCCAGCAGCTTGGCATCCGATACTAGCACAGATACGCAGTATTTT
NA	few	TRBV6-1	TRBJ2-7	CATQDPATYEQYF	TGTGCCACTCAAGACCCCGCCACCTACGAGCAGTACTTC
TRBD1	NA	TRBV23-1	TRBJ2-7	CASSLDRGGYEQYF	TGCGCCAGCAGTCTGGACAGGGGTGGCTACGAGCAGTACTTC
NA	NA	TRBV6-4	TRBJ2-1	CASSQGGNEQFF	TGTGCCAGCAGTCAAGGGGGGAATGAGCAGTTCTTC
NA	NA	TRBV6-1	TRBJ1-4	CASSEAQQSNEKLFF	TGTGCCAGCAGTGAAGCGCAACAGTCTAATGAAAAACTGTTTTTT
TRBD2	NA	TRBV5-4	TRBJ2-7	CASSFIAGSSYEQYF	TGTGCCAGCAGCTTCATAGCGGGGAGCTCCTACGAGCAGTACTTC